The T cell receptor (beta chain) described here comes from a study of T cell responses to AZD1222 COVID-19 vaccine. Of note for this clone: Its cognate antigen is unknown.

The junction had 4 bases not matched to a gene; V was cut back by 2 bases and J by 6 bases. In germline, CDR1 is KGHSH, CDR2 LQKENI. The CDR3 spans 14 residues. This table comes from immunoSEQ multiplex PCR, and its TCRdb copy is limited to in-frame clones, with some not included. Of about 110,000 clones listed, around nine tenths are singletons. General study findings and limits: The CD4 TCRs associated with vaccination extended across spike and predominated at 160-218 and 743-854.

This TCR was recovered from an adult in good health. The starting material was peripheral blood, obtained on day 0 of AZD1222 vaccination. The chain links TRBV18 to TRBJ1-5; 7 positions match TRBD1. The CDR3 is CASSPAQGFQPQHF. DNA for the CDR3: TGTGCCAGCTCACCAGCACAGGGGTTTCAGCCCCAGCATTTT.